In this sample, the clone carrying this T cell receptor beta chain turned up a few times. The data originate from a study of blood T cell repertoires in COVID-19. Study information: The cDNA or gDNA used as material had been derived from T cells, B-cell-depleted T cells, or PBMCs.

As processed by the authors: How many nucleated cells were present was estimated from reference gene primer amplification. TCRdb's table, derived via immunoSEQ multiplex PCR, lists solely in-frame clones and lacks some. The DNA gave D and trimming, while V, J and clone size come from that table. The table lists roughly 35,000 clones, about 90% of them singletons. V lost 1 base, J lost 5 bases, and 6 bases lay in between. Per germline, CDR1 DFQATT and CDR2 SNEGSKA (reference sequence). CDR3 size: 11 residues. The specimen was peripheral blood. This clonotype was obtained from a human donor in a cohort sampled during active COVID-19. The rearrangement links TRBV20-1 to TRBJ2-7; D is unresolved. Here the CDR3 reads CSARASHEQYF. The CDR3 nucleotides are TGCAGTGCTAGAGCTTCCCACGAGCAGTACTTC.